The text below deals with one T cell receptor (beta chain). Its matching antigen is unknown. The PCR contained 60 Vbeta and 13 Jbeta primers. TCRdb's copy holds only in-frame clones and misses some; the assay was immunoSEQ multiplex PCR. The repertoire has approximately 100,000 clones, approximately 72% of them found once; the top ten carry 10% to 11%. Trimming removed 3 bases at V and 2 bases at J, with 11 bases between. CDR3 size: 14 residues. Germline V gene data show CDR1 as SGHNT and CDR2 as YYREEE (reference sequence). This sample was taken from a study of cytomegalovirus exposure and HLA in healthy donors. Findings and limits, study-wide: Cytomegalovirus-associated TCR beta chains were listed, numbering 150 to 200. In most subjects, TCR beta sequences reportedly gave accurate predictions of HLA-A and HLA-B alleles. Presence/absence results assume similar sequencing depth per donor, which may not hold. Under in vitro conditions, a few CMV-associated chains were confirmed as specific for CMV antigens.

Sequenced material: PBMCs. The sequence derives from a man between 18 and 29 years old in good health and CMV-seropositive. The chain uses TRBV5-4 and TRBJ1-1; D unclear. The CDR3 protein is CASSSGSQNTEAFF. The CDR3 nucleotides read TGTGCCAGCAGCTCGGGTTCCCAAAACACTGAAGCTTTCTTT.